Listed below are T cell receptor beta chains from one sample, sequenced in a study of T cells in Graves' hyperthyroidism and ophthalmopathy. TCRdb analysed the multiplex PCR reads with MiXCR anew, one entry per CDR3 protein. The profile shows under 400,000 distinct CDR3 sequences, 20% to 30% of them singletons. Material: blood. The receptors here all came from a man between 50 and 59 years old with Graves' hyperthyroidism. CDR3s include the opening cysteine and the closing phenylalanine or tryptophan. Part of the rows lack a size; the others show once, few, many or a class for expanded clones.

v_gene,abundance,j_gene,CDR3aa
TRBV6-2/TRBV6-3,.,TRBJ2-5,CASSRGVIYQETQYF
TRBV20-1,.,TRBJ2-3,CSARQILGRRDTQYF
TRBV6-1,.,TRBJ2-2,CASSEAVKGGANTGELFF
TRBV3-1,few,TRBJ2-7,CASSLHSYEQYF
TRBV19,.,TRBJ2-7,CASSVGQSYEQYF
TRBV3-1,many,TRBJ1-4,CASSQTRQEGEKLFF
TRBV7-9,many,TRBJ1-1,CASSLARKTEAFF
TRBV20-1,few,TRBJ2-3,CSASPPGSEDFTDTQYF
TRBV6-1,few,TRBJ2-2,CASSRTGGTGELFF
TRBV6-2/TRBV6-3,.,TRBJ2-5,CASSSPLLPERETQYF
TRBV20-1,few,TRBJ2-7,CSARGTGFSYEQYF
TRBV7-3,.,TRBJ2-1,CASSQELAGGTEQFF
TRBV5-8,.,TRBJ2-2,CASSLVGQGQVELFF
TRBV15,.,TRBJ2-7,CATSELAGGYEQYF
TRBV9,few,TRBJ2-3,CASSVETGGLADTQYF
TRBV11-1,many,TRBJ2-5,CASSLARETQYF
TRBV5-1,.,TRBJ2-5,CASSLGGRGGETQYF
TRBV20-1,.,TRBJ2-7,CSASPTGVAYEQYF
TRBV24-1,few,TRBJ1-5,CATSDLETRTVGNQPQHF
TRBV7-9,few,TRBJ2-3,CASSWTSYTDTQYF
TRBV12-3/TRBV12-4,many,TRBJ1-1,CASSPRTVDTEAFF
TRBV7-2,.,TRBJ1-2,CALPRRGLYGYTF
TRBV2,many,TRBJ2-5,CASQYQETQYF
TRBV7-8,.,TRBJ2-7,CASRGGLAGGEQYF
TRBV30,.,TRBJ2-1,CAWGSRTGISNEQFF
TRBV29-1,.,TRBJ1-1,CSVEGGLEAFF
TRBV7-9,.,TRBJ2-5,CASSEPGALQETQYF